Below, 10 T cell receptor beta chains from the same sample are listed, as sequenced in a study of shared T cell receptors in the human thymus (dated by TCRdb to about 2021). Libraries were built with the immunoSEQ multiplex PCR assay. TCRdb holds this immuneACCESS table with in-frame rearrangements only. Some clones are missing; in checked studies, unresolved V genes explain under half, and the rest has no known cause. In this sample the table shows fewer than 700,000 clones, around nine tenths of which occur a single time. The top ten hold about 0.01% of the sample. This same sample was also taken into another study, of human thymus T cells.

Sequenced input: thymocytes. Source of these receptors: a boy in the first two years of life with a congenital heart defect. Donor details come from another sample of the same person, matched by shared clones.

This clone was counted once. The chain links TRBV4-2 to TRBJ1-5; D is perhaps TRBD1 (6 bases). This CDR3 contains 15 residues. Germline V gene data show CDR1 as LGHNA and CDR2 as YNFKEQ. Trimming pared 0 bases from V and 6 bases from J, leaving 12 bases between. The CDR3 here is CASSQEGGAGQPQHF. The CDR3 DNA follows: TGTGCCAGCAGCCAAGAGGGGGGGGCGGGTCAGCCCCAGCATTTT.

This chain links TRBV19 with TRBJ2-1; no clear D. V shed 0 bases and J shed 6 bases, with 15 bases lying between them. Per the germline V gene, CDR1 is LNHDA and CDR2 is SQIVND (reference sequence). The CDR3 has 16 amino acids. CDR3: CASSIDLRPPINEQFF. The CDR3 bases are TGTGCCAGTAGTATAGATCTGCGGCCCCCCATCAATGAGCAGTTCTTC. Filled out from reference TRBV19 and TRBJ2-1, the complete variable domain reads DGGITQSPKYLFRKEGQNVTLSCEQNLNHDAMYWYRQDPGQGLRLIYYSQIVNDFQKGDIAEGYSVSREKKESFPLTVTSAQKNPTAFYLCASSIDLRPPINEQFFGPGTRLTVL.

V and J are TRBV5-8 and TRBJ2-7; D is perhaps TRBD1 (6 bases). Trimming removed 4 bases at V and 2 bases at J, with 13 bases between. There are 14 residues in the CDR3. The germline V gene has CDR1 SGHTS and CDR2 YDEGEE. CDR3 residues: CASSGTRGPYEQYF. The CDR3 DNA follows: TGTGCCAGCAGCGGTACCAGGGGACCCTACGAGCAGTACTTC.

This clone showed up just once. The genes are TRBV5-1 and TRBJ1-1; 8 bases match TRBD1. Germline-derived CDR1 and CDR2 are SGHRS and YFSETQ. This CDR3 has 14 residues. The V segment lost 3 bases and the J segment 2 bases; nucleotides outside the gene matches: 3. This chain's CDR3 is CASSSGQGNTEAFF. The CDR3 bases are TGCGCCAGCAGCTCCGGACAGGGAAACACTGAAGCTTTCTTT.

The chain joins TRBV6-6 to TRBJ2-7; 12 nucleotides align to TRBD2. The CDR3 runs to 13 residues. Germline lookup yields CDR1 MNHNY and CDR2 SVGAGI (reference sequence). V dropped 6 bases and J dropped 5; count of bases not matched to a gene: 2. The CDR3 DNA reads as TGTGCCAGCAGGCGACTAGCGGGAGACGAGCAGTACTTC. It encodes CASRRLAGDEQYF.

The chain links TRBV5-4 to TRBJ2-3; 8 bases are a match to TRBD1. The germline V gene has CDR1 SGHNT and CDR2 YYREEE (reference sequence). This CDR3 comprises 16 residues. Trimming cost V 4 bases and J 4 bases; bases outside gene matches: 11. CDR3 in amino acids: CASSMGPGGDADTQYF. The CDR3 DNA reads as TGTGCCAGCAGCATGGGGCCAGGGGGCGATGCAGATACGCAGTATTTT.

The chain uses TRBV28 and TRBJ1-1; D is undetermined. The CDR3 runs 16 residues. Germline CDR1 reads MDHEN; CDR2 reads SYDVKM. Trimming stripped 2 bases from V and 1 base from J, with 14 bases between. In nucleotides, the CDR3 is TGTGCCAGCAGTTTAAAAATCTCTCCGGGGAACACTGAAGCTTTCTTT. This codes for CASSLKISPGNTEAFF. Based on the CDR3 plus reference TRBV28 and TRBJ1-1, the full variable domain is DVKVTQSSRYLVKRTGEKVFLECVQDMDHENMFWYRQDPGLGLRLIYFSYDVKMKEKGDIPEGYSVSREKKERFSLILESASTNQTSMYLCASSLKISPGNTEAFFGQGTRLTVV.

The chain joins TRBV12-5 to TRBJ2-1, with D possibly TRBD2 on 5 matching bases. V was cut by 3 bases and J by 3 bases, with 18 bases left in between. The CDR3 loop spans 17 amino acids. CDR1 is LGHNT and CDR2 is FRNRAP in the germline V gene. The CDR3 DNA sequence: TGTGCTAGTGGTTTACCACGTGAGGGAGTTCTCTACAATGAGCAGTTCTTC. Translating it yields CASGLPREGVLYNEQFF.

CDR3 loop: CASSESFGLAINTGELFF. The CDR3, as DNA: TGTGCCAGCAGTGAGTCGTTTGGGCTAGCGATTAACACCGGGGAGCTGTTTTTT. The chain employs TRBV2 and TRBJ2-2; TRBD2 might be the D (6 bases). CDR3 length: 18 amino acids. The V and J ends lost 3 bases and 2 bases respectively, with 19 bases between them. From germline, CDR1 is SNHLY and CDR2 FYNNEI.

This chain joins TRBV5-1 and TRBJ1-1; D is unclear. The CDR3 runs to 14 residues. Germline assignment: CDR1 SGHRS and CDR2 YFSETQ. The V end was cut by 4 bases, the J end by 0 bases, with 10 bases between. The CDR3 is CASSLVRLNTEAFF. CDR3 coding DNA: TGCGCCAGCAGCCTGGTTAGATTGAACACTGAAGCTTTCTTT.